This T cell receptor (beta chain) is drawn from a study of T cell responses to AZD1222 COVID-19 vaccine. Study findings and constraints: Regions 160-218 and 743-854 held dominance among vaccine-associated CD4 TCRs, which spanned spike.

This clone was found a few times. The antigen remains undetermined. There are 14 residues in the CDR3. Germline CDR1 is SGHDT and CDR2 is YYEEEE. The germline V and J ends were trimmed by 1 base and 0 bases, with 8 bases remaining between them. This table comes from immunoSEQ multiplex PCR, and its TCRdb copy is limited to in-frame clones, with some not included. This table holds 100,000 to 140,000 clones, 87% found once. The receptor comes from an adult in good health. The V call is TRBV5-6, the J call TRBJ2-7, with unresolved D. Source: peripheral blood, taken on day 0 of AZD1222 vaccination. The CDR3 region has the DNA TGTGCCAGCAGCTTGTGGATAAACTCCTACGAGCAGTACTTC. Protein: CASSLWINSYEQYF.